These 29 T cell receptor beta chains came from one sample sequenced in a study of CD8+CD57+ T cells in acquired aplastic anemia. Investigators profiled TCR beta VDJ and CDR3 from genomic DNA template. TCRdb recomputed calls from the reads with MiXCR, one row per CDR3 protein. The table includes around 190,000 distinct CDR3 sequences, over 60% detected once. Sequencing was done on a sample of sorted CD4+, CD8+, or CD8+CD57+ T cells (not recorded which) from PBMCs. The receptors come from a human donor in good health.

This clonotype was detected a few times. This chain connects TRBV10-3 to TRBJ2-3, with 11 bases identical to TRBD1. The ends lost 6 bases at V and 1 base at J; junction bases unmatched: 3. Germline V lookup: CDR1 ENHRY, CDR2 SYGVKD. There are 15 residues in the CDR3. The CDR3, as DNA: TGTGCCATCAGGGAGGGACAGGGGGGCACAGATACGCAGTATTTT. Amino acids: CAIREGQGGTDTQYF.

This clonotype was recorded many times. The V and J genes are TRBV5-6 and TRBJ1-1; D is unclear. Germline V gives CDR1 SGHDT, CDR2 YYEEEE. The CDR3 sequence is 14 residues long. The V end lost 4 bases, the J end lost 4 bases, and 14 bases lay between the germline ends. The CDR3: CASSPLLGSTEAFF. The CDR3, as DNA: TGTGCCAGCAGCCCCCTTTTGGGGAGCACTGAAGCTTTCTTT.

This clonotype was picked up many times. The chain recombines TRBV6-1 with TRBJ1-6; D call uncertain. Germline CDR1 reads MNHNS; CDR2 reads SASEGT. This CDR3 has 15 residues. The ends were cut back, 7 bases at V and 10 bases at J, with 20 bases in the middle. CDR3 amino acids: CASTEEGGRFSPLHF. The DNA for the CDR3 is TGTGCCAGCACCGAAGAGGGAGGGAGATTCTCACCCCTCCACTTT.

The chain joins TRBV7-9 to TRBJ2-5, with a possible D match to TRBD1 (7 bases). The length of the CDR3 is 14 residues. Germline V lookup: CDR1 SEHNR, CDR2 FQNEAQ (reference sequence). Between the trimmed V and J ends, which lost 4 bases and 4 bases, there was a span of 13 bases. The CDR3 loop is CASSSGDRPETQYF. As DNA, the CDR3 is TGTGCCAGCAGCTCGGGGGACAGACCAGAGACCCAGTACTTC.

This chain links TRBV20-1 with TRBJ2-1; the D gene is possibly TRBD2 (6 bases). The germline V gene has CDR1 DFQATT and CDR2 SNEGSKA (reference sequence). The V and J ends lost 7 bases and 0 bases respectively, with 13 bases between them. The CDR3 runs 14 residues. The CDR3 protein is CSGGASSSYNEQFF. The CDR3 bases are TGCAGTGGCGGGGCGTCGAGCTCCTACAATGAGCAGTTCTTC.

This chain uses TRBV7-6 with TRBJ2-3, with D possibly matching TRBD2 (7 bases). Trimming stripped 5 bases from V and 1 base from J, with 19 bases between. CDR1 is SGHVS, CDR2 FNYEAQ, per germline. This CDR3 has 17 residues. CDR3 in DNA: TGTGCCAGCAGCATAACGGGGGGCGAACAAGGCACAGATACGCAGTATTTT. Protein product: CASSITGGEQGTDTQYF.

V usage is TRBV6-5 and J usage is TRBJ1-1; D call uncertain. In germline, CDR1 is MNHEY, CDR2 SVGAGI. V dropped 6 bases and J dropped 5 bases, with 16 bases sitting between them. This CDR3 is built from 14 residues. Written as DNA, the CDR3 is TGTGCCAGCAGCCAACCTGGGGAGAATACTGAAGCTTTCTTT. It yields the protein CASSQPGENTEAFF.

This chain links TRBV29-1 with TRBJ2-7, with D tentatively TRBD1 (5 bases). V lost 8 bases to trimming and J lost 4 bases, with 12 bases between them. The CDR3 sequence is 11 residues long. Germline lookup yields CDR1 SQVTM and CDR2 ANQGSEA. The CDR3 protein is CSFQGPYEQYF. DNA of the CDR3: TGCAGCTTCCAGGGCCCTTACGAGCAGTACTTC.

This clonotype appeared a single time. The chain links TRBV19 to TRBJ1-3, with D hard to call. Trimming took 5 bases from V and 1 from J, leaving 6 bases between them. The CDR3 has 13 amino acids. Germline values: CDR1 LNHDA, CDR2 SQIVND (reference sequence). CDR3: CASSYGSGNTIYF. The CDR3 nucleotides are TGTGCCAGTAGTTATGGGTCTGGAAACACCATATATTTT.

This clonotype has more than one count but fewer than ten. V and J are TRBV5-6 and TRBJ2-7, with 9 positions matching TRBD2. Germline CDR1 SGHDT, CDR2 YYEEEE. Trimming at V came to 4 bases and at J to 2 bases, leaving 13 bases not matched to a gene. This CDR3 spans 17 amino acids. This chain's CDR3 is CASSPGLAGNKAYEQYF. CDR3 nucleotides: TGTGCCAGCAGCCCGGGGCTAGCGGGGAATAAGGCCTACGAGCAGTACTTC.

The rearrangement links TRBV9 to TRBJ2-7, with D uncertain. V gave up 4 bases and J gave up 7 bases, with 15 bases separating them. The CDR3 is 13 amino acids. The germline gives CDR1 SGDLS, CDR2 YYNGEE. The CDR3 sequence is CASSPSWFGEQYF. The CDR3 DNA follows: TGTGCCAGCAGCCCCAGCTGGTTCGGGGAGCAGTACTTC.

About this clonotype: The junction departs from germline at one end; a sequencing error may be responsible. V gene TRBV7-3 combines with J gene TRBJ2-5, with D unresolved. Germline-derived CDR1 and CDR2 are SGHTA and FQGTGA. This CDR3 has 14 amino acids. The CDR3 nucleotides read TGTGCCAGCGGCTTGGCGATGGGTACGGAGACCCAGTACTTC. Its translation: CASGLAMGTETQYF.

The gene calls are TRBV5-5 and TRBJ2-7; 7 bases fit TRBD2. This CDR3 contains 13 residues. The V and J ends lost 1 base and 7 bases, in that order; junction bases with no gene match: 5. Germline values: CDR1 SGHKS, CDR2 YYEKEE (reference sequence). This chain's CDR3 is CASSLPGLQEQYF. In DNA form, the CDR3 reads TGTGCCAGCAGCTTGCCGGGACTACAGGAGCAGTACTTC.

The J gene is TRBJ2-7, the V gene TRBV29-1, with D perhaps TRBD1 (6 bases). CDR1 is SQVTM and CDR2 is ANQGSEA in the germline V gene. V was cut by 4 bases and J by 6 bases, with 10 bases left in between. The CDR3 is made up of 11 amino acids. CDR3 sequence reads: CSVGDIGEQYF. The CDR3 coding sequence is TGCAGCGTTGGGGACATAGGCGAGCAGTACTTC.

This clonotype was seen a few times. The rearrangement links TRBV20-1 to TRBJ2-7; D perhaps matches TRBD2 (6 bases). V was clipped by 6 bases and J by 1 base, with 16 bases between them. Germline CDR1 and CDR2: DFQATT and SNEGSKA (reference sequence). The CDR3 has 14 residues. CDR3 sequence (DNA): TGCAGTGCCAATCCAGGTAGCGGATCCTACGAGCAGTACTTC. Amino acid sequence: CSANPGSGSYEQYF.

This clonotype was recorded many times. The chain employs TRBV27 and TRBJ2-7; possible D gene TRBD2, 6 bases. Germline V gene data show CDR1 as MNHEY and CDR2 as SMNVEV (reference sequence). The length of the CDR3 is 16 residues. Trimming shortened V by 0 bases and J by 0 bases, and 12 bases separated the two germline ends. The CDR3 region is CASSLSGGTTSYEQYF. DNA for the CDR3: TGTGCCAGCAGTTTATCGGGCGGGACGACCTCCTACGAGCAGTACTTC.

The chain has TRBV12-3 or TRBV12-4 and TRBJ2-1, with a possible D match to TRBD1 (6 bases). V was pared by 6 bases and J by 16 bases, with 16 bases between. The length of the CDR3 is 11 residues. This CDR3 reads CASRVGTPIFF. CDR3 DNA: TGTGCCAGCAGGGTCGGGACACCTATTTTCTTC.

This clonotype was counted once. CDR3 nucleotide sequence: TGTGCCAGCAGCTTGAACGGGCGCTACAATGAGCAGTTCTTC. This encodes CASSLNGRYNEQFF. The chain links TRBV7-2 to TRBJ2-1, with D hard to call. CDR1 and CDR2 (germline): SGHTA, FQGNSA. The length of the CDR3 is 14 residues. Between the trimmed V and J ends, which lost 3 bases and 3 bases, there was a span of 9 bases.

This clonotype was seen ten or more times. The chain combines TRBV7-8 with TRBJ2-7, with TRBD2 identical over 8 bases. CDR1 is SGHVS and CDR2 is FQNEAQ in the germline V gene. The V and J ends lost 5 bases and 6 bases, in that order; junction bases with no gene match: 9. The CDR3 is made up of 14 amino acids. CDR3 sequence reads: CASSPGGFTCEQYF. The CDR3 DNA is TGTGCCAGCAGCCCGGGGGGGTTTACCTGCGAGCAGTACTTC.

As regards this clonotype: The germline gene is not matched at one end of the junction; a read error may be the cause. This chain joins TRBV7-8 and TRBJ1-6, with a possible D match to TRBD1 (5 bases). The CDR3 covers 14 residues. Looked up from germline, CDR1 is SGHVS and CDR2 is FQNEAQ. The CDR3: CASSPGRGWAPLHF. Written as DNA, the CDR3 is TGTGCCAGCAGCCCCGGGAGGGGTTGGGCACCCCTCCACTTC.

A single count supports this clonotype. The rearrangement links TRBV24-1 to TRBJ2-5; no reliable D call. This CDR3 comprises 17 residues. V shed 2 bases and J shed 2 bases, with 17 bases lying between them. The germline V gene has CDR1 KGHDR and CDR2 SFDVKD. The DNA of the CDR3 is TGTGCCACCAGTGATTACCGGGCCCAATTAGGGCAAGAGACCCAGTACTTC. Amino acids: CATSDYRAQLGQETQYF.

The J gene is TRBJ1-2, the V gene TRBV9; TRBD1 aligns across 8 bases. This CDR3 comprises 15 residues. Germline V gene data show CDR1 as SGDLS and CDR2 as YYNGEE. With 4 bases clipped from V and 8 bases from J, the junction kept 13 bases outside the gene matches. This CDR3 reads CASSSTSTGTGGYTF. DNA for the CDR3: TGTGCCAGCAGCAGCACCAGTACCGGGACAGGCGGCTACACCTTC.

V is TRBV9 and J is TRBJ1-3; 9 bases are shared with TRBD1. Germline values: CDR1 SGDLS, CDR2 YYNGEE. The V gene end was trimmed by 0 bases and the J gene end by 4 bases; junction bases not matched to a gene: 2. The CDR3 sequence is 15 residues long. The CDR3 DNA reads TGTGCCAGCAGCGTAGGGGACAGGGAGGGAAACACCATATATTTT. It yields the protein CASSVGDREGNTIYF.

The V gene is TRBV7-9, the J gene TRBJ1-2; TRBD1 is a possible D gene (6 bases). Germline V lookup: CDR1 SEHNR, CDR2 FQNEAQ (reference sequence). This CDR3 contains 13 residues. The V end lost 6 bases, the J end lost 8 bases, and 16 bases lay between the germline ends. CDR3 loop: CASSINRVEGYTF. The CDR3 bases are TGTGCCAGCAGTATAAACAGGGTTGAGGGCTACACCTTC.

Comments on this clonotype: One end of the junction fails to match germline, which may point to a read error. The gene calls are TRBV7-2 and TRBJ1-1; no clear D gene. CDR3 length: 13 residues. Germline values: CDR1 SGHTA, CDR2 FQGNSA. CDR3 in amino acids: CACSLAPNTEAFF. The CDR3 DNA sequence: TGTGCCTGCAGCTTAGCTCCGAACACTGAAGCTTTCTTT.

This clonotype has only a few counts. The gene calls are TRBV20-1 and TRBJ2-7; TRBD1 aligns across 9 bases. This CDR3 is built from 15 residues. Looked up from germline, CDR1 is DFQATT and CDR2 is SNEGSKA (reference sequence). The V and J ends lost 7 bases and 3 bases, in that order; junction bases with no gene match: 13. The DNA for the CDR3 is TGCAGTGTTTTCCGGGACAGGGAGAGCTACTACGAGCAGTACTTC. It yields the protein CSVFRDRESYYEQYF.

This chain connects TRBV14 to TRBJ1-5; D remains unclear. CDR1 is SGHDN and CDR2 is FVKESK in the germline V gene. The CDR3 is made up of 12 amino acids. Trimming cost V 10 bases and J 3 bases, with 10 bases left between them. CDR3 nucleotides: TGTGCCAACATTGGGGTCAATCAGCCCCAGCATTTT. It encodes CANIGVNQPQHF.

This clonotype was observed a few times. The gene calls are TRBV7-9 and TRBJ2-6; D not certain. Between the trimmed V and J ends, which lost 6 bases and 2 bases, there was a span of 11 bases. Germline V CDR1 and CDR2: SEHNR, FQNEAQ (reference sequence). This CDR3 is built from 15 residues. The CDR3 is CASRGIGPGANVLTF. As DNA, the CDR3 is TGTGCCAGCAGAGGGATAGGTCCTGGGGCCAACGTCCTGACTTTC. The whole variable domain, filled in from reference TRBV7-9 and TRBJ2-6, reads DTGVSQNPRHKITKRGQNVTFRCDPISEHNRLYWYRQTLGQGPEFLTYFQNEAQLEKSRLLSDRFSAERPKGSFSTLEIQRTEQGDSAMYLCASRGIGPGANVLTFGAGSRLTVL.

This chain connects TRBV7-9 to TRBJ1-3; D is ambiguous. The germline CDR1 and CDR2 sequences are SEHNR and FQNEAQ (reference sequence). V was pared by 4 bases and J by 3 bases, with 16 bases between. The CDR3 spans 16 residues. The CDR3 here is CASSSTREFVGNTIYF. In DNA form, the CDR3 reads TGTGCCAGCAGCTCAACTCGGGAGTTCGTTGGAAACACCATATATTTT.